A selection of T cell receptor beta chains follows, all from one sample in a study of cytomegalovirus exposure and HLA in healthy donors. TCRdb's copy holds only in-frame clones and misses some; the assay was immunoSEQ multiplex PCR. The table includes almost 200,000 clones, 70% to 80% detected once. Sequencing was done on a sample of PBMCs. These receptors were collected from a male donor in good health and CMV-seropositive. The CDR3 runs from the conserved cysteine through the conserved F or W. A D gene is named only where the DNA matches it firmly. Some rows mark clone size as missing; the rest say once, few, many or name a class of expanded clone.

CDR3 protein | CDR3 DNA | J gene | D gene | V gene | clone size
CASSTLAGKTYEQYF | TGTGCCAGCAGCACCCTAGCGGGCAAAACCTACGAGCAGTACTTC | TRBJ2-7 | TRBD2 | TRBV7-6 | .
CASSVGFLTSSGGEQYF | TGTGCCAGCAGCGTAGGTTTTCTTACGTCTAGCGGGGGCGAGCAGTACTTC | TRBJ2-7 | TRBD2 | TRBV9 | once
CASERGGTVQETQYF | TGCGCCAGCGAAAGAGGTGGGACAGTCCAAGAGACCCAGTACTTC | TRBJ2-5 | TRBD1 | TRBV5-1 | few
CASSLDRVTEAFF | TGTGCCAGCAGCTTAGATCGGGTCACTGAAGCTTTCTTT | TRBJ1-1 | . | TRBV7-2 | .
CASSLQGARTGNTIYF | TGTGCCAGCAGCTTGCAGGGGGCGAGGACTGGAAACACCATATATTTT | TRBJ1-3 | TRBD1 | TRBV5-4 | .
CASTPEEWLYTF | TGTGCCAGCACCCCCGAGGAATGGCTCTACACCTTC | TRBJ1-2 | . | TRBV7-2 | .
CAWSATSQETQYF | TGTGCCTGGAGTGCTACGAGCCAAGAGACCCAGTACTTC | TRBJ2-5 | . | TRBV30 | .
CASGRGTSTDTQYF | TGTGCCAGCGGACGGGGGACTAGCACAGATACGCAGTATTTT | TRBJ2-3 | . | TRBV6-5 | .
CAWNGPYLSNTEAFF | TGTGCCTGGAACGGTCCCTACCTCTCGAACACTGAAGCTTTCTTT | TRBJ1-1 | . | TRBV30 | .
CAISEGQVNTEAFF | TGTGCCATCAGTGAGGGGCAGGTAAACACTGAAGCTTTCTTT | TRBJ1-1 | . | TRBV10-3 | .
CASSQASEQYF | TGTGCCAGCAGCCAAGCGAGCGAGCAGTACTTC | TRBJ2-7 | . | TRBV14 | .
CASSYKEGVGQETQYF | TGTGCCAGCAGTTACAAAGAGGGAGTAGGACAAGAGACCCAGTACTTC | TRBJ2-5 | . | TRBV6-6 | once
CASTDSSSYEQYF | TGTGCCAGCACTGATTCGAGCTCCTACGAGCAGTACTTC | TRBJ2-7 | . | TRBV28 | few
CASSHGLEGTQYF | TGTGCCAGCAGTCACGGACTAGAAGGGACCCAGTACTTC | TRBJ2-5 | TRBD2 | TRBV27 | few
CASGAAAGVNEQFF | TGTGCCAGCGGGGCGGCCGCGGGAGTCAATGAGCAGTTCTTC | TRBJ2-1 | TRBD2 | TRBV4-2 | .
CASSWGTSGQETQYF | TGTGCCAGCAGCTGGGGGACTAGCGGGCAAGAGACCCAGTACTTC | TRBJ2-5 | TRBD2 | TRBV5-8 | .
CASRSGQGGNEKLFF | TGTGCCAGCAGATCCGGACAGGGTGGTAATGAAAAACTGTTTTTT | TRBJ1-4 | TRBD1 | TRBV5-6 | .
CASSQDGRAGVRNEQFF | TGCGCCAGCAGCCAAGATGGCCGAGCGGGAGTGCGCAATGAGCAGTTCTTC | TRBJ2-1 | TRBD2 | TRBV4-1 | few
CASSPRLAVSTDTQYF | TGTGCCAGCAGCCCCCGACTAGCGGTTAGCACAGATACGCAGTATTTT | TRBJ2-3 | TRBD2 | TRBV7-9 | .
CASSKGLAGVRDTQYF | TGCGCCAGCAGTAAGGGACTAGCGGGAGTGAGAGATACGCAGTATTTT | TRBJ2-3 | TRBD2 | TRBV5-1 | .
CARKTGERRGYTF | TGTGCCAGAAAGACAGGGGAACGTCGTGGCTACACCTTC | TRBJ1-2 | TRBD1 | TRBV7-3 | .
CAWSPTQWKLFF | TGTGCCTGGAGTCCTACTCAATGGAAACTGTTTTTT | TRBJ1-4 | . | TRBV30 | .
CASGISGQGTYEQYF | TGTGCCAGCGGAATTTCGGGACAGGGGACCTACGAGCAGTACTTC | TRBJ2-7 | TRBD1 | TRBV27 | .
CASGIHSGRAGEQFF | TGTGCTAGTGGTATACATAGCGGGAGGGCTGGTGAGCAGTTCTTC | TRBJ2-1 | TRBD2 | TRBV12-5 | .
CASSVVGSAGYNEQFF | TGTGCCAGCAGCGTAGTTGGGTCCGCAGGATACAATGAGCAGTTCTTC | TRBJ2-1 | . | TRBV9 | .
CASSLPGLGVGETQYF | TGTGCCAGCAGCCTTCCGGGACTAGGAGTCGGAGAGACCCAGTACTTC | TRBJ2-5 | TRBD2 | TRBV28 | .
CASSEMVAGGGEQFF | TGTGCCAGCAGTGAAATGGTAGCGGGGGGGGGTGAGCAGTTCTTC | TRBJ2-1 | TRBD2 | TRBV2 | few
CASSLADRVDEQFF | TGTGCCAGCAGCTTGGCGGACAGGGTAGACGAGCAGTTCTTC | TRBJ2-1 | TRBD1 | TRBV5-4 | .
CASSHARQFSGSDAWNQRETQYF | TGTGCCAGCAGCCACGCGAGACAGTTTAGCGGGAGTGATGCCTGGAACCAACGGGAGACGCAGTATTTT | TRBJ2-3 | TRBD2 | TRBV2 | .
CASSPRHNSYEQYF | TGTGCCAGCAGTCCACGACACAACTCCTACGAGCAGTACTTC | TRBJ2-7 | . | TRBV28 | .
CASSSHFGQLPEQYF | TGTGCCAGCAGTTCGCACTTCGGACAGTTGCCCGAGCAGTACTTC | TRBJ2-7 | . | TRBV25-1 | few
CASKTGGEGNEQFF | TGTGCCAGCAAAACAGGGGGCGAAGGGAATGAGCAGTTCTTC | TRBJ2-1 | TRBD1 | TRBV25-1 | .
CASRDWSSNQPQHF | TGTGCCAGCAGGGATTGGAGCTCCAATCAGCCCCAGCATTTT | TRBJ1-5 | . | TRBV5-6 | few
CASSLADTQYF | TGTGCCAGCTCACTTGCGGATACGCAGTATTTT | TRBJ2-3 | . | TRBV18 | .
CASSVTQQGTYEQYF | TGTGCCAGCAGCGTCACTCAACAGGGCACCTACGAGCAGTACTTC | TRBJ2-7 | . | TRBV9 | .
CSSSSNYRGYGYTF | TGTTCCAGCAGTTCCAATTATCGGGGTTATGGCTACACCTTC | TRBJ1-2 | . | TRBV7-9 | .
CASSDMAGAGTGELFF | TGTGCCAGCAGTGATATGGCGGGGGCTGGAACCGGGGAGCTGTTTTTT | TRBJ2-2 | . | TRBV6-4 | .
CASSLDLQGFHEQYF | TGTGCCAGCAGCTTAGATTTGCAGGGGTTCCACGAGCAGTACTTC | TRBJ2-7 | . | TRBV11-2 | once
CASRSGQGISEQYF | TGTGCCAGCAGGTCGGGACAGGGGATTTCCGAGCAGTACTTC | TRBJ2-7 | TRBD1 | TRBV2 | .
CASSLEPTGGYTF | TGTGCCAGCAGCTTAGAACCGACAGGTGGCTACACCTTC | TRBJ1-2 | . | TRBV7-2 | .
CASSFEGPTYNEQFF | TGTGCCAGCAGTTTTGAGGGCCCGACCTACAATGAGCAGTTCTTC | TRBJ2-1 | . | TRBV27 | .
CASEEDRGPGNTIYF | TGTGCCAGTGAGGAAGACAGGGGGCCAGGAAACACCATATATTTT | TRBJ1-3 | TRBD1 | TRBV2 | .
CSVGRGTAGELFF | TGCAGCGTGGGGCGAGGGACAGCCGGGGAGCTGTTTTTT | TRBJ2-2 | TRBD1 | TRBV29-1 | .
CASSELGATNTGELFF | TGTGCCAGCAGTGAATTGGGGGCCACGAACACCGGGGAGCTGTTTTTT | TRBJ2-2 | . | TRBV25-1 | .
CSSSPQATNEKLFF | TGTTCCAGCAGTCCACAAGCAACTAATGAAAAACTGTTTTTT | TRBJ1-4 | . | TRBV7-9 | once
CASSQAPGGEQYF | TGCGCCAGCAGCCAAGCTCCGGGAGGCGAGCAGTACTTC | TRBJ2-7 | TRBD2 | TRBV4-3 | .
CASSLVSSGMSYEQYF | TGTGCCAGCAGCTTAGTTTCTAGCGGGATGTCCTACGAGCAGTACTTC | TRBJ2-7 | TRBD2 | TRBV7-2 | .
CASSLNRSGQETQYF | TGTGCCAGCAGCTTAAATCGCAGCGGGCAAGAGACCCAGTACTTC | TRBJ2-5 | . | TRBV7-2 | .
CASSGQGGIAEAFF | TGTGCTAGCAGCGGACAGGGAGGGATCGCTGAAGCTTTCTTT | TRBJ1-1 | TRBD1 | TRBV7-3 | once
CASSAGGQVAGEIEQYF | TGTGCCAGCTCAGCGGGAGGACAGGTAGCGGGGGAGATCGAGCAGTACTTC | TRBJ2-7 | TRBD2 | TRBV18 | .
CASSQELAGAVETQYF | TGTGCCAGCAGCCAAGAGTTAGCGGGAGCAGTAGAGACCCAGTACTTC | TRBJ2-5 | TRBD2 | TRBV4-2 | .
CASGLEWGGTDTQYF | TGTGCCAGCGGTCTCGAATGGGGGGGCACAGATACGCAGTATTTT | TRBJ2-3 | . | TRBV27 | .
CATDTSSYNEQFF | TGTGCCACCGATACTAGCTCCTACAATGAGCAGTTCTTC | TRBJ2-1 | . | TRBV28 | .
CARSKGTSKYF | TGTGCCAGAAGCAAGGGGACTAGTAAGTACTTC | TRBJ2-5 | TRBD2 | TRBV5-3 | .
CASSEEFGTAEEQYF | TGTGCCAGCAGTGAAGAATTTGGCACAGCCGAGGAGCAGTACTTC | TRBJ2-7 | . | TRBV2 | .